Presented here are 6 T cell receptor beta chains from one specimen sequenced in a study of breast tumors, draining lymph nodes, adjacent tissues. TCRdb ran MiXCR on the multiplex PCR reads and lists one entry per CDR3 protein. The repertoire holds about 20,000 distinct CDR3 sequences, with approximately 31% as singletons. The sequencing input was breast tumor tissue. Receptor source: a female donor with breast cancer. Some clones in this sample may be carry-over from other donors' samples.

This clonotype was counted a few times. V is TRBV6-1 and J is TRBJ1-6; 7 bases align to TRBD1. This CDR3 has 14 amino acids. V trimming: 4 bases; J trimming: 5 bases; junction bases outside the gene matches: 2. Germline CDR1 reads MNHNS; CDR2 reads SASEGT. The CDR3 here is CASSGDSHNSPLHF. The CDR3 bases are TGTGCCAGCAGTGGGGACAGCCATAATTCACCCCTCCACTTT.

This clonotype was found a few times. This chain connects TRBV11-2 to TRBJ1-5, with a weak D call TRBD1 (6 bases). V was cut by 5 bases and J by 7 bases, with 12 bases left in between. Germline V CDR1 and CDR2: SGHAT, FQNNGV. This CDR3 comprises 13 residues. The CDR3 reads CASSEERGQPQHF. CDR3 DNA: TGTGCCAGCAGCGAGGAAAGGGGGCAGCCCCAGCATTTT.

Concerning this clonotype: A clone one base away is much larger, so this may be a read error. The J gene is TRBJ1-5, the V gene TRBV28, with 9 positions matching TRBD1. V trimming: 5 bases; J trimming: 9 bases; junction bases outside the gene matches: 8. CDR3 size: 14 residues. The V gene's germline CDR1 is MDHEN and CDR2 SYDVKM. The CDR3: CASSEQGARRPQHF. In DNA, the CDR3 is TGTGCCAGCAGTGAACAGGGGGCTCGTCGGCCCCAGCATTTT.

At least ten counts were recorded for this clonotype. The junction departs from the called germline gene at one end, perhaps through a read error. V usage is TRBV7-7 and J usage is TRBJ1-4; TRBD1 is a possible D gene (6 bases). CDR1 SSHAT and CDR2 FNYEAQ come from the germline V gene (reference sequence). The CDR3 spans 15 residues. The CDR3 spells CASSSGQPGDEKLFF. CDR3 nucleotides: TGTGCTAGCAGCTCCGGACAGCCGGGGGATGAAAAACTGTTTTTT.

This clonotype has at least ten counts. This sequence joins TRBV18 and TRBJ1-4, with D possibly being TRBD1 (6 bases). Trimming left V 5 bases short and J 6 bases short, with 13 bases between. The CDR3 contains 14 residues. Germline V lookup: CDR1 KGHSH, CDR2 LQKENI. DNA for the CDR3: TGTGCCAGCTCAACGACAAGGGGGGATGAAAAACTGTTTTTT. This translates into CASSTTRGDEKLFF. The whole variable domain, remainder taken from reference TRBV18 and TRBJ1-4, is NAGVMQNPRHLVRRRGQEARLRCSPMKGHSHVYWYRQLPEEGLKFMVYLQKENIIDESGMPKERFSAEFPKEGPSILRIQQVVRGDSAAYFCASSTTRGDEKLFFGSGTQLSVL.

The chain links TRBV10-2 to TRBJ2-1, with D perhaps matching TRBD2 (6 bases). The CDR3 has 16 amino acids. CDR1 is WSHSY and CDR2 is SAAADI in the germline V gene. V was pared by 1 base and J by 8 bases, with 18 bases between. The CDR3 sequence is CASSEFGLIDDDEQFF. The CDR3 DNA follows: TGCGCCAGCAGTGAGTTCGGACTAATCGACGACGATGAGCAGTTCTTC.